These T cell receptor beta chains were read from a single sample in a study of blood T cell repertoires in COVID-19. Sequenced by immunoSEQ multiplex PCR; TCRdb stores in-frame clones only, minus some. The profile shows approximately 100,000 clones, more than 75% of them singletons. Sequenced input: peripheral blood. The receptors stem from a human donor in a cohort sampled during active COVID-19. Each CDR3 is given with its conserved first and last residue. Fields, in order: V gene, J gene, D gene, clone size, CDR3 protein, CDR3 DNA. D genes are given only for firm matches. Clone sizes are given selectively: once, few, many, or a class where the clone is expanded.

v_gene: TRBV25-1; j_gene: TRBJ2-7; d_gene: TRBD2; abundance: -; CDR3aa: CASTPGGGSEQYF; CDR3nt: TGTGCCAGCACCCCCGGGGGGGGTAGCGAGCAGTACTTC
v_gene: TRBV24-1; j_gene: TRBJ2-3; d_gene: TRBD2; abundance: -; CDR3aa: CATSDWRGSTDTQYF; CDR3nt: TGTGCCACCAGTGATTGGCGGGGGAGCACAGATACGCAGTATTTT
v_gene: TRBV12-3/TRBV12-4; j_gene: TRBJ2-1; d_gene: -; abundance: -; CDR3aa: CASSPPRNEQFF; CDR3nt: TGTGCCAGCAGTCCCCCTAGGAATGAGCAGTTCTTC
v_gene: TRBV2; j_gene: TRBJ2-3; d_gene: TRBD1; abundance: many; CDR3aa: CASQDRGSTDTQYF; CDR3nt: TGTGCCAGCCAAGACAGGGGGAGCACAGATACGCAGTATTTT
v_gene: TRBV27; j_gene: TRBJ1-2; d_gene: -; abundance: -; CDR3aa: CASSLSRQAGYWGYTF; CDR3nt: TGTGCCAGCAGTTTATCGCGGCAGGCGGGCTATTGGGGCTACACCTTC
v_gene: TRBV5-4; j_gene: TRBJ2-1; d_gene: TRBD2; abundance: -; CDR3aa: CASSNRLAGGLNEQFF; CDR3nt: TGTGCCAGCAGCAACAGACTAGCGGGGGGGCTCAATGAGCAGTTCTTC
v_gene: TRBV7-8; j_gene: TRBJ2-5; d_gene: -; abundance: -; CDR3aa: CASSLVVRAIETQYF; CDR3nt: TGTGCCAGCAGCTTAGTTGTCAGGGCGATCGAGACCCAGTACTTC
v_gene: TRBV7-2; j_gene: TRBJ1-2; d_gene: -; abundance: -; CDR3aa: CASSLDRGYGYTF; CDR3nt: TGTGCCAGCAGCTTAGATCGGGGGTATGGCTACACCTTC
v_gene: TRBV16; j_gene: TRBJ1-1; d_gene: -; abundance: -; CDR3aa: CASSQPMSGQNTEAFF; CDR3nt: TGTGCCAGCAGCCAGCCTATGTCAGGGCAGAACACTGAAGCTTTCTTT
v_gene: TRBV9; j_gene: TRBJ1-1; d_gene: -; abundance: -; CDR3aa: CASSVVQGSNTEAFF; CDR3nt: TGTGCCAGCAGCGTAGTTCAGGGGAGTAACACTGAAGCTTTCTTT
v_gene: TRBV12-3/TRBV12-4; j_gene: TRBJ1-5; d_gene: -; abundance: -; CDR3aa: CASSLGPQPQHF; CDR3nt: TGTGCCAGCAGTTTGGGCCCTCAGCCCCAGCATTTT
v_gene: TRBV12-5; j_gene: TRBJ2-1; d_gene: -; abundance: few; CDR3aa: CASAPEGGDNEQFF; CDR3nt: TGTGCTAGTGCTCCCGAAGGGGGAGACAATGAGCAGTTCTTC
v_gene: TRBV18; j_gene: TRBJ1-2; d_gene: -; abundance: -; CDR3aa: CASKTTNYGYTF; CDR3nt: TGTGCCAGCAAGACAACTAACTATGGCTACACCTTC
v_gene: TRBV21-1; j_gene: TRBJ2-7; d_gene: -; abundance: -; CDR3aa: CARCLNSSYEQYF; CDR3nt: TGTGCCAGGTGTCTGAACAGCTCCTACGAGCAGTACTTC
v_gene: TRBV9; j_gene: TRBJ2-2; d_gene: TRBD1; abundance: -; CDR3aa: CASSARQGGTTGELFF; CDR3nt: TGTGCCAGCAGCGCGCGACAGGGGGGGACCACCGGGGAGCTGTTTTTT
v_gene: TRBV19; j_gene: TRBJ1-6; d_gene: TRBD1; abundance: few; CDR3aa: CASNIGRARGRDNSPLHF; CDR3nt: TGTGCCAGTAACATAGGGAGGGCCAGGGGGCGAGATAATTCACCCCTCCACTTT
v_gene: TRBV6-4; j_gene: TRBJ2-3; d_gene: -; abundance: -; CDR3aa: CASSDSGHPTDTQYF; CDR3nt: TGTGCCAGCAGTGACTCGGGACACCCAACAGATACGCAGTATTTT
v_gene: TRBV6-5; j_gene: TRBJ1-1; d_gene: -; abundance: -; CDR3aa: CASSAWGGSVSEAFF; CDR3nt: TGTGCCAGCAGCGCCTGGGGGGGCAGTGTCTCTGAAGCTTTCTTT
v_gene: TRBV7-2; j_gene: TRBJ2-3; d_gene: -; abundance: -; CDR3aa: CATKEQGGKDTQYF; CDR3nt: TGTGCCACCAAGGAACAGGGGGGGAAAGATACGCAGTATTTT
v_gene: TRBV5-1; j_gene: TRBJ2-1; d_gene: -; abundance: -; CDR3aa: CASSGGGAGSNEQFF; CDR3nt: TGCGCCAGCAGCGGGGGTGGGGCGGGGTCCAATGAGCAGTTCTTC
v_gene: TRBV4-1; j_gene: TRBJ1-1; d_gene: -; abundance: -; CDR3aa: CASSQDIVGLQGNTEAFF; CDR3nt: TGCGCCAGCAGCCAAGACATCGTGGGCCTCCAGGGGAACACTGAAGCTTTCTTT
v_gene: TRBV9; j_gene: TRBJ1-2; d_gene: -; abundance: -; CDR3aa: CASSGDGQYYGYTF; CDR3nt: TGTGCCAGCAGCGGTGACGGACAATACTATGGCTACACCTTC
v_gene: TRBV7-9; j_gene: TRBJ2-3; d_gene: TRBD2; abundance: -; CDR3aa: CASSLAQGGTDTQYF; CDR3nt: TGTGCCAGCAGCTTAGCGCAGGGAGGGACAGATACGCAGTATTTT
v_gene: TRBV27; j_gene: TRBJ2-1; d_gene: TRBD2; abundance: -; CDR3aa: CASSFGLAGGPSSYNEQFF; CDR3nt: TGTGCCAGCAGTTTCGGCCTAGCGGGGGGGCCGAGCTCCTACAATGAGCAGTTCTTC
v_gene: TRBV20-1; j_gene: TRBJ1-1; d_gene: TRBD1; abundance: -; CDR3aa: CSASDRREAFF; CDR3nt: TGCAGTGCATCGGACAGGCGTGAAGCTTTCTTT
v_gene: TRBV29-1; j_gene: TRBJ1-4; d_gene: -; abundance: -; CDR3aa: CSARRGTNEKLFF; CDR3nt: TGCAGCGCTCGACGGGGAACTAATGAAAAACTGTTTTTT
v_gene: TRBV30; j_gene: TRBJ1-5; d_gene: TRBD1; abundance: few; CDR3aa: CAWNRDRGGRGQPQHF; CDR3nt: TGTGCCTGGAACCGGGACAGGGGAGGCCGAGGTCAGCCCCAGCATTTT